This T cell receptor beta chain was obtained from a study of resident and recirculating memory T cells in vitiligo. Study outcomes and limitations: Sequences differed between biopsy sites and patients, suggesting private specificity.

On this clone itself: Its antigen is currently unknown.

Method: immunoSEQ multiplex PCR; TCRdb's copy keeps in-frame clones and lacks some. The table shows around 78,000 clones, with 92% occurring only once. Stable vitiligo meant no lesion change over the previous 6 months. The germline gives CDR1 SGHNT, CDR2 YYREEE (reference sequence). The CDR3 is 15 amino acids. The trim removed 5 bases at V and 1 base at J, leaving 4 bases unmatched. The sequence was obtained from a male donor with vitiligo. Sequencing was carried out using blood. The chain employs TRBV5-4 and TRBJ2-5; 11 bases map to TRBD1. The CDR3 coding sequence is TGTGCCAGCAGTACCGGGACAGGGGGCCAAGAGACCCAGTACTTC. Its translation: CASSTGTGGQETQYF.